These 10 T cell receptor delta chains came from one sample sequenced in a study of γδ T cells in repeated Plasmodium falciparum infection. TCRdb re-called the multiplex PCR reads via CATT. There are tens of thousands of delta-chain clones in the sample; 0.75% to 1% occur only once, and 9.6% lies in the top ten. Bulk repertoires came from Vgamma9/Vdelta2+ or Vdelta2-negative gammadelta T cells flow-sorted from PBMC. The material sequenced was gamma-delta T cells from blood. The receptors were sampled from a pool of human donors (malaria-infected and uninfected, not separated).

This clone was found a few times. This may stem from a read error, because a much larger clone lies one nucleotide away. This CDR3 is CACGPQALYWGSDTDKLIF. The CDR3 region has the DNA TGTGCCTGTGGGCCCCAAGCCCTATACTGGGGGTCCGACACCGATAAACTCATCTTT. The J gene is TRDJ1, the V gene TRDV2, with TRDD3 identical over 8 bases. The J segment lost 0 bases and the V segment lost 5 bases, leaving 19 bases of the junction unmatched. The CDR3 has 19 amino acids. CDR1 GEAIGNYY and CDR2 EKD come from the germline V gene.

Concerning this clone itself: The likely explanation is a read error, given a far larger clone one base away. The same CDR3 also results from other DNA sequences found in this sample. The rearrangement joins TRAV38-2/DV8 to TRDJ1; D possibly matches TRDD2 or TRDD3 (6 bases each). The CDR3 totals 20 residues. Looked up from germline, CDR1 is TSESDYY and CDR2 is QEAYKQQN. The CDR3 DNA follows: TGTGCTTATAGGAGAGGGAATCCTACGAGGGGGGACTTGTACACCGATAAACTCATCTTC. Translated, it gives CAYRRGNPTRGDLYTDKLIF.

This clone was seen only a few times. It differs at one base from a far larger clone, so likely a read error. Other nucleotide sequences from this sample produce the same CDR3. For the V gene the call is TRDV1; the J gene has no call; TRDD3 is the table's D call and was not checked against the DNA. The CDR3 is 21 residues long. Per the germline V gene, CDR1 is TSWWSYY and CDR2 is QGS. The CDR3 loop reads CALAREPQYWGIEERTDKLIF. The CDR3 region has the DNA TGTGCTCTTGCGCGCGAGCCTCAGTACTGGGGGATAGAAGAGAGGACCGATAAACTCATCTTC.

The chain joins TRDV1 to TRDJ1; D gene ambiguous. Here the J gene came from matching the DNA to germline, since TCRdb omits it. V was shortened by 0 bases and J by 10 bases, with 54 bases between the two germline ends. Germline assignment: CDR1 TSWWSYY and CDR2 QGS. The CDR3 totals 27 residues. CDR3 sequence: CALGELPDPPQVVRGRSPPPHLPGLIF. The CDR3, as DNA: TGTGCTCTTGGGGAACTCCCCGACCCCCCGCAAGTAGTCCGGGGCCGATCCCCCCCACCCCACCTCCCCGGACTCATCTTT.

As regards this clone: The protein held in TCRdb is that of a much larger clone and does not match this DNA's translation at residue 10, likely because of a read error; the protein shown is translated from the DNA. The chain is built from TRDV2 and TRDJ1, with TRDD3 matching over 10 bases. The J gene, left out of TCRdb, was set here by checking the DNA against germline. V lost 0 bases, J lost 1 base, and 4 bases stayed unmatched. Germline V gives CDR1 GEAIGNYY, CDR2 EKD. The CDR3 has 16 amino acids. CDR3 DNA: TGTGCCTGTGACACCGGGGGATACGGCTGCACCGATAAACTCATCTTT. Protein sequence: CACDTGGYGCTDKLIF.

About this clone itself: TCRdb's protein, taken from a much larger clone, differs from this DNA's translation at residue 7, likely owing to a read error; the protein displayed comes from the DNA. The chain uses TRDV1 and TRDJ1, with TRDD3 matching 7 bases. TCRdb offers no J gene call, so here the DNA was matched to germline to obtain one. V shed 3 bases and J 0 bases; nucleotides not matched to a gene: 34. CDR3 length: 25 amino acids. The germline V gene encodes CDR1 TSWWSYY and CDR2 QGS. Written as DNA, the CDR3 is TGTGCTCTTGGGGATGGCCCTCATAAATTTGGGGGACCCCCCGTCCCATTCTTGTACACCGATAAACTCATCTTT. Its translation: CALGDGPHKFGGPPVPFLYTDKLIF.

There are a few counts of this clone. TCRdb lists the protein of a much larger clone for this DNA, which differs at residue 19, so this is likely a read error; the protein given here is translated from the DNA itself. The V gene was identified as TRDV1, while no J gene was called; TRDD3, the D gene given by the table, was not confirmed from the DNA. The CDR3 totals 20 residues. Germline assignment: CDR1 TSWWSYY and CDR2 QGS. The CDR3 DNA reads TGTGCTCTTGGGGAATTCCCGCCTGCCTGGGGGATAACGTACACCGATAAACTCACCTTT. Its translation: CALGEFPPAWGITYTDKLTF.

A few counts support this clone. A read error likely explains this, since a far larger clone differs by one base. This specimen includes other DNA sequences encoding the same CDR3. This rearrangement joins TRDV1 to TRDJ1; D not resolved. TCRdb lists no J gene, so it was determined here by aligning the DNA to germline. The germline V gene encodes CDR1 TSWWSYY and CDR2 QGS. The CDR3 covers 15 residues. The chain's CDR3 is CALGELRDKTDKLIF. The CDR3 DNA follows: TGTGCTCTTGGGGAACTTCGAGATAAAACCGACAAACTCATCTTT.

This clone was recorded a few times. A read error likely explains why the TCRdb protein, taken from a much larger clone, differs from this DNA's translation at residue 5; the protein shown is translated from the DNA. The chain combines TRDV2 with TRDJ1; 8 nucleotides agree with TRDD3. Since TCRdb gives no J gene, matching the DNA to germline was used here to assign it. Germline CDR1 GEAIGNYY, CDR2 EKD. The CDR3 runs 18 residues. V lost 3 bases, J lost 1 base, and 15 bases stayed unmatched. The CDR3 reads CACDPLAGGPALTDKLIF. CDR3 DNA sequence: TGTGCCTGTGACCCCTTAGCTGGGGGACCTGCCCTCACCGATAAACTCATCTTT.

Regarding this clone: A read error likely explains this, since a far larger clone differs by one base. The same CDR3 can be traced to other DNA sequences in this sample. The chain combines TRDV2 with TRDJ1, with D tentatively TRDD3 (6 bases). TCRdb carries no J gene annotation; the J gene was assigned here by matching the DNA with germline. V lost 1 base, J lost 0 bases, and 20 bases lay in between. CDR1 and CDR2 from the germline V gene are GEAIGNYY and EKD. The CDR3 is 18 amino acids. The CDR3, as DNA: TGTGCCTGTGACACTTTACTGGGTGATACGCGGTACACCGATAAACTCATCTTT. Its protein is CACDTLLGDTRYTDKLIF.